This is a list of T cell receptor beta chains from one sample in a study of regulatory T cells in long-lasting Graves disease. TCRdb re-derived calls from the multiplex PCR reads in MiXCR, one entry per CDR3 protein. The sample has about 530,000 distinct CDR3 sequences; 15% to 20% are singletons. The sample was also reused in another study, on T cells in Graves' hyperthyroidism and ophthalmopathy.

The input for sequencing was peripheral blood mononuclear cells (PBMCs), taken at new diagnosis, from a patient treated with antithyroid drugs. All receptors come from a woman aged 35-65 years with Graves disease. Each CDR3 is given with its conserved first and last residue. The order of the fields is D gene, V gene, CDR3 protein. A D gene is named only where the DNA matches it firmly.

>-|TRBV10-1
CASSVLPGTYNEQFF
>-|TRBV11-3
CASSLEWREGEQYF
>TRBD2|TRBV5-1
CASSTGTSGGTQYF
>-|TRBV12-3/TRBV12-4
CASSLAGSFAKNIQYF
>-|TRBV6-1
CASYDGGFSGANVLTF
>TRBD1|TRBV6-2/TRBV6-3
CASSQGQGLLAKNIQYF
>TRBD1|TRBV12-3/TRBV12-4
CASSLRRQGITGYTF
>-|TRBV12-3/TRBV12-4
CASSIGGRTDEKLFF
>TRBD1|TRBV6-2/TRBV6-3
CASSYTSGTGWTGELFF
>-|TRBV4-1
CASSRDTSYSPLHF
>-|TRBV9
CASSVRPSYNEQFF
>-|TRBV9
CASSSKAGLWTGELFF
>-|TRBV12-3/TRBV12-4
CASSPALSSNQPQHF
>TRBD1|TRBV20-1
CSALDRESVYTF
>-|TRBV10-3
CAIRSGTPNTGELFF
>-|TRBV20-1
CSARDHEQYF
>-|TRBV7-3
CASSLTTGPYEQYF
>-|TRBV4-1
CASSQTVGRTDTQYF
>TRBD1|TRBV18
CASSPGTGDSNQPQHF
>-|TRBV3-1
CASSQVGHSPLHF
>-|TRBV5-1
CASSGGQNEKLFF
>TRBD1|TRBV7-9
CASSLPRQGQETQYF
>-|TRBV20-1
CSAPGDGANVLTF
>TRBD1|TRBV12-3/TRBV12-4
CASRATGSGNTIYF
>-|TRBV19
CASRFTGRYPTGELFF
>-|TRBV6-1
CASSPEPQGGQETQYF